The T cell receptor (beta chain) described here comes from a study of T cell responses to AZD1222 COVID-19 vaccine. Notes on the study in general: Reportedly, nearly half the spike-specific TCRs target unmutated variant regions. White British donors predominated, females outnumbered males, and clonal diversity was possibly underestimated.

A note on this clone: What it binds is not known. Within the sample, other DNA sequences also encode this same CDR3.

TCRdb's table, derived via immunoSEQ multiplex PCR, lists solely in-frame clones and lacks some. Among roughly 75,000 clones listed, roughly 84% were seen once. The CDR3 loop spans 13 amino acids. V lost 0 bases and J 1 base, leaving 4 bases between the germline ends. Germline values: CDR1 SGHRS, CDR2 YFSETQ. The chain joins TRBV5-1 to TRBJ1-1; D is uncertain. The receptor was isolated from an adult who received the AZD1222 COVID-19 vaccine. The material was peripheral blood, obtained 28 days after the second AZD1222 dose. The CDR3, as DNA: TGCGCCAGCAGCTTGGGGGGGAACACTGAAGCTTTCTTT. Translating gives CASSLGGNTEAFF.